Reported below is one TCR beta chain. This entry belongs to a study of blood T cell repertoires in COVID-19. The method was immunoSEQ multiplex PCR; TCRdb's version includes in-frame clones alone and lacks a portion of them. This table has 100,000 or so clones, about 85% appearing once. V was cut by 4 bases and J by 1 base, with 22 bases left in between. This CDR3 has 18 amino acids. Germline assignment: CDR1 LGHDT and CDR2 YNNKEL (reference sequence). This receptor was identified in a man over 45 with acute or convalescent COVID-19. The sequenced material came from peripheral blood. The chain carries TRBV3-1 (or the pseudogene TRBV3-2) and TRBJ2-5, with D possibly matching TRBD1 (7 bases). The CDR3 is CASSLYTGDSAFQETQYF. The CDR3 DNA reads TGTGCCAGCAGCCTATACACAGGGGACTCCGCCTTCCAAGAGACCCAGTACTTC.